The 27 T cell receptor beta chains presented below share a single source sample, sequenced in a study of T cells in Graves' hyperthyroidism and ophthalmopathy (dated by TCRdb to the late 2010s). Library preparation used multiplex PCR. TCRdb shows the sequencer as Illumina HiSeq 2000. TCR beta CDR3 regions were amplified from RNA transcripts. A first-round RT-PCR of the TCR CDR3 used the HTBI primer set with the Qiagen OneStep RT-PCR kit. The raw public data were reprocessed by TCRdb itself: fastp quality trimming at Q25, MiXCR clonotype calling, in-frame beta chains only. Identical CDR3 protein sequences are pooled into one entry, listed with their most common genes and DNA. The sample contains under 400,000 distinct CDR3 sequences, roughly 15% of them found a single time. The ten largest clonotypes hold around a third of the sample. Material: blood. These TCRs come from a man aged 25 to 40 with Graves' hyperthyroidism.

This chain uses TRBV20-1 with TRBJ2-5; 7 nucleotides agree with TRBD1. The ends lost 3 bases at V and 0 bases at J; junction bases unmatched: 7. This CDR3 is 15 amino acids long. The germline V gene has CDR1 DFQATT and CDR2 SNEGSKA (reference sequence). The CDR3 sequence is CSASRQGLHQETQYF. Here the CDR3 DNA reads TGCAGTGCTAGCCGACAGGGCCTCCACCAAGAGACCCAGTACTTC.

The CDR3 reads CASSLWGDYEQYF. In DNA, the CDR3 is TGTGCCAGCAGTTTATGGGGAGACTACGAGCAGTACTTC. The chain joins TRBV27 to TRBJ2-7, with D possibly TRBD2 on 5 matching bases. The V end was cut by 1 base, the J end by 3 bases, with 7 bases between. Germline V gives CDR1 MNHEY, CDR2 SMNVEV (reference sequence). This CDR3 is 13 amino acids long.

This clonotype was recorded at least ten times. The genes are TRBV12-3 or TRBV12-4 and TRBJ2-2, with unresolved D. Trimming stripped 6 bases from V and 7 bases from J, with 18 bases between. The CDR3 spans 15 residues. The CDR3 loop reads CASSHPEQLRGELFF. For the CDR3, the DNA is TGTGCCAGCAGCCACCCAGAACAACTGCGCGGGGAGCTGTTTTTT.

This clonotype was observed at least ten times. This rearrangement joins TRBV18 to TRBJ2-7; possible D gene TRBD2, 6 bases. V was shortened by 6 bases and J by 2 bases, with 17 bases between the two germline ends. The CDR3 length is 15 residues. Germline-derived CDR1 and CDR2 are KGHSH and LQKENI. CDR3 region: CASSHPEGRPYEQYF. The CDR3 DNA sequence: TGTGCCAGCTCCCACCCCGAGGGGAGGCCCTACGAGCAGTACTTC. The whole variable domain, filled in from reference TRBV18 and TRBJ2-7, reads NAGVMQNPRHLVRRRGQEARLRCSPMKGHSHVYWYRQLPEEGLKFMVYLQKENIIDESGMPKERFSAEFPKEGPSILRIQQVVRGDSAAYFCASSHPEGRPYEQYFGPGTRLTVT.

The table lists this clonotype with a few counts. The J gene is TRBJ1-2, the V gene TRBV5-1; tentatively, D is TRBD1 (5 bases). Germline CDR1 reads SGHRS; CDR2 reads YFSETQ. With 4 bases removed from V and 10 bases from J, the gap between germline ends came to 23 bases. This CDR3 region has 15 residues. CDR3 sequence reads: CASSQPGTDEFDYTF. The DNA for the CDR3 is TGCGCCAGCAGCCAGCCTGGGACGGACGAGTTCGACTACACCTTC. Using reference TRBV5-1 and TRBJ1-2 for the parts outside the CDR3, the full variable domain is KAGVTQTPRYLIKTRGQQVTLSCSPISGHRSVSWYQQTPGQGLQFLFEYFSETQRNKGNFPGRFSGRQFSNSRSEMNVSTLELGDSALYLCASSQPGTDEFDYTFGSGTRLTVV.

This clonotype was recorded a few times. The chain employs TRBV11-2 and TRBJ2-1; TRBD1 matches 11 bases. Germline V gene lookup returns CDR1 SGHAT and CDR2 FQNNGV. This CDR3 region has 16 residues. With 8 bases clipped from V and 7 bases from J, the junction kept 13 bases outside the gene matches. This chain's CDR3 is CASALDRGRRANEQFF. The CDR3 nucleotides read TGTGCCAGCGCCCTGGACAGGGGGCGCAGGGCGAATGAGCAGTTCTTC.

The table lists this clonotype with many counts. The gene calls are TRBV28 and TRBJ1-4; the match to TRBD1 covers 7 bases. CDR3 size: 14 residues. Germline CDR1 MDHEN, CDR2 SYDVKM. V shed 6 bases, J shed 5 bases, and the junction held 6 bases outside the gene matches. The CDR3 coding sequence is TGTGCCAGCAGCACCGGGACAGAAAATGAAAAACTGTTTTTT. Translated, it gives CASSTGTENEKLFF.

The sample holds many counts of this clonotype. CDR3 DNA sequence: TGTGCCAGCAGGGACAGCGGGGGCGAAAACATTCAGTACTTC. Translating it yields CASRDSGGENIQYF. The chain uses TRBV12-3 or TRBV12-4 and TRBJ2-4; 8 bases match TRBD2. V trimming: 6 bases; J trimming: 5 bases; junction bases outside the gene matches: 6. The CDR3 totals 14 residues.

In its sample, this clonotype was seen once. The junction does not match germline at one end; this may be a read error. This chain joins TRBV11-1 and TRBJ2-1, with a possible D match to TRBD1 (7 bases). The germline CDR1 and CDR2 sequences are SGHAT and FQDESV (reference sequence). This CDR3 has 16 residues. CDR3 sequence: CASSLSPGGGYDEQFF. In DNA form, the CDR3 reads TGCGCCAGCAGCTTGTCCCCTGGAGGGGGCTACGATGAGCAGTTCTTC.

This sequence joins TRBV6-1 and TRBJ2-1, with D possibly matching TRBD2 (6 bases). CDR1 is MNHNS and CDR2 is SASEGT in the germline V gene. CDR3 size: 15 residues. V was clipped by 2 bases and J by 7 bases, with 15 bases between them. CDR3 nucleotide sequence: TGTGCCAGCAGTGAACTAGCGAGAGGCAGGAATGAGCAGTTCTTC. Its protein product is CASSELARGRNEQFF.

This clonotype was observed many times. The chain recombines TRBV3-1 with TRBJ2-7; D uncertain. CDR1 and CDR2 (germline): LGHDT, YNNKEL (reference sequence). This CDR3 region has 14 residues. Trimming took off 1 base at V and 4 bases at J, with 11 bases between the two ends. The chain's CDR3 is CASSQGRPAYEQYF. For the CDR3, the DNA is TGTGCCAGCAGCCAAGGAAGACCTGCTTACGAGCAGTACTTC.

The sample holds many counts of this clonotype. J is TRBJ2-1 and V is TRBV11-2; 9 bases fit TRBD2. V dropped 5 bases and J dropped 3; count of bases not matched to a gene: 8. The CDR3 length is 16 residues. Germline V gene lookup returns CDR1 SGHAT and CDR2 FQNNGV. CDR3 amino acids: CASSLPTSGDYNEQFF. CDR3 DNA: TGTGCCAGCAGCCTACCGACTAGCGGAGACTACAATGAGCAGTTCTTC. The full variable domain, rest sourced from reference TRBV11-2 and TRBJ2-1, is EAGVAQSPRYKIIEKRQSVAFWCNPISGHATLYWYQQILGQGPKLLIQFQNNGVVDDSQLPKDRFSAERLKGVDSTLKIQPAKLEDSAVYLCASSLPTSGDYNEQFFGPGTRLTVL.

This clonotype was seen repeatedly, ten times or more. The rearrangement uses TRBV11-2 and TRBJ1-1, with D unresolved. There are 13 residues in the CDR3. The V gene lost 0 bases and the J gene lost 1 base, with 3 bases spanning the gap. CDR1 SGHAT and CDR2 FQNNGV come from the germline V gene. The CDR3 protein is CASSLEGNTEAFF. As DNA, the CDR3 is TGTGCCAGCAGCTTAGAAGGGAACACTGAAGCTTTCTTT.

The CDR3 DNA reads TGTGCCTGGAGTGTATCTAGCGGGAGGGCCCTCGGTGAGCAGTTCTTC. Amino acid sequence: CAWSVSSGRALGEQFF. This chain joins TRBV30 and TRBJ2-1; TRBD2 matches 12 bases. The germline gives CDR1 GTSNPN, CDR2 SVGIG (reference sequence). This CDR3 contains 16 residues. J was trimmed by 9 bases and V by 0 bases; bases with no gene match: 9.

This clonotype was seen a handful of times. This sequence joins TRBV2 and TRBJ1-5; 8 bases are a match to TRBD1. The CDR3 extends over 15 amino acids. Germline V CDR1 and CDR2: SNHLY, FYNNEI. V lost 8 bases and J lost 7; bases outside the gene matches: 13. CDR3 region: CASRTGTGGEQPQHF. The CDR3 DNA reads as TGTGCCAGCCGAACGGGTACAGGGGGAGAACAGCCCCAGCATTTT.

In this sample, this clonotype turned up many times. V gene TRBV11-2 combines with J gene TRBJ2-3, with D possibly TRBD2 on 6 matching bases. The CDR3 length is 16 residues. Germline V gene data show CDR1 as SGHAT and CDR2 as FQNNGV. The V and J ends lost 4 bases and 0 bases respectively, with 14 bases between them. The CDR3 sequence: CASSSGTYTSTDTQYF. The CDR3 DNA reads as TGTGCCAGCAGCTCCGGGACTTACACAAGCACAGATACGCAGTATTTT.

This clonotype was seen many times. Here the CDR3 DNA reads TGTGCCAGCAGCTCGGTGCGAAACAATGAGCAGTTCTTC. Translating it yields CASSSVRNNEQFF. The gene calls are TRBV7-2 and TRBJ2-1; no reliable D call. Trimming shortened V by 4 bases and J by 5 bases, and 9 bases separated the two germline ends. In germline, CDR1 is SGHTA, CDR2 FQGNSA. The CDR3 loop spans 13 amino acids.

This clonotype was observed at least ten times. V usage is TRBV28 and J usage is TRBJ2-1; D uncertain. From germline, CDR1 is MDHEN and CDR2 SYDVKM. The CDR3 sequence is 15 residues long. Trimming stripped 2 bases from V and 4 bases from J, with 12 bases between. This CDR3 is CASSLGPGPYNEQFF. In DNA, the CDR3 is TGTGCCAGCAGTTTAGGGCCAGGACCTTACAATGAGCAGTTCTTC.

This clonotype has a count of ten or more. The rearrangement links TRBV30 to TRBJ1-1, with D maybe TRBD1 (6 bases). CDR3 length: 12 residues. CDR1 and CDR2 (germline): GTSNPN, SVGIG (reference sequence). The V gene lost 1 base and the J gene lost 5 bases, with 8 bases spanning the gap. In DNA form, the CDR3 reads TGTGCCTGGAGTGACAGGGATACTGAAGCTTTCTTT. Translation: CAWSDRDTEAFF.

This clonotype appeared many times. CDR3 nucleotides: TGTGCCAGCAGTTTTACAACCTACGAGCAGTACTTC. The encoded protein is CASSFTTYEQYF. The V and J genes are TRBV12-3 or TRBV12-4 and TRBJ2-7; D gene uncertain. CDR3 length equals 12 residues. The V gene lost 3 bases and the J gene lost 2 bases, with 5 bases spanning the gap.

The chain couples TRBV11-2 to TRBJ1-5; TRBD1 aligns across 10 bases. CDR1 and CDR2 (germline): SGHAT, FQNNGV. The CDR3 is 15 residues long. J gave up 7 bases and V 5 bases, and 8 bases lay outside the gene matches. CDR3 protein: CASSRDRGTHQPQHF. The CDR3 DNA is TGTGCCAGCAGCCGGGACAGGGGTACGCACCAGCCCCAGCATTTT.

A note on this clonotype: A read error is possible here, since a much larger clone lies one base away. The J gene is TRBJ2-1, the V gene TRBV20-1; TRBD2 matches 9 bases. This CDR3 is 13 amino acids long. The germline V gene encodes CDR1 DFQATT and CDR2 SNEGSKA (reference sequence). The CDR3 nucleotides read TGCAGTGCCGGTAGCGGGAGAGACAATGACCAGTTCTTC. This codes for CSAGSGRDNDQFF.

The chain links TRBV3-1 to TRBJ2-7, with D possibly matching TRBD2 (5 bases). V was clipped by 2 bases and J by 0 bases, with 14 bases between them. This CDR3 spans 16 amino acids. CDR1 and CDR2 (germline): LGHDT, YNNKEL (reference sequence). The DNA of the CDR3 is TGTGCCAGCAGCCAACCGTCCTGGAGCGGCTCCTACGAGCAGTACTTC. Amino acids: CASSQPSWSGSYEQYF.

In its sample, this clonotype was seen many times. The CDR3 DNA is TGTGCCACCAGCCCGACAGGGAACGAGCAGTACTTC. Its protein product is CATSPTGNEQYF. The chain couples TRBV15 to TRBJ2-7, with TRBD1 identical over 7 bases. With 5 bases clipped from V and 5 bases from J, the junction kept 3 bases outside the gene matches. This CDR3 has 12 amino acids. Germline values: CDR1 LNHNV, CDR2 YYDKDF (reference sequence).

This clonotype came up a few times. Sequence at one end of the junction differs from germline and may be a read error. The chain uses TRBV12-3 or TRBV12-4 and TRBJ2-7; TRBD1 matches 9 bases. CDR3 length: 13 amino acids. The CDR3 is CASILDRGYEQCF. Here the CDR3 DNA reads TGTGCCAGCATCTTAGACAGGGGGTACGAGCAGTGCTTC.

On this clonotype: A much bigger clone sits one base away, suggesting this may be a read error. The CDR3 ends on some other residue instead of the conserved phenylalanine or tryptophan, so this is likely a read error. The chain joins TRBV12-3 or TRBV12-4 to TRBJ2-5, with unresolved D. This CDR3 has 12 amino acids. Between the trimmed V and J ends, which lost 5 bases and 5 bases, there was a span of 9 bases. This chain's CDR3 is CASSRLRETQYL. In DNA, the CDR3 is TGTGCCAGCAGTCGACTTCGGGAGACCCAGTACCTC.

In its sample, this clonotype was seen many times. The CDR3: CASSPVGETQYF. The CDR3 DNA sequence: TGTGCCAGCAGTCCGGTGGGTGAGACCCAGTACTTC. This chain joins TRBV11-3 and TRBJ2-5; the D is unclear. V dropped 6 bases and J dropped 5 bases, with 10 bases sitting between them. CDR3 length equals 12 residues. Per the germline V gene, CDR1 is SGHNT and CDR2 is YENEEA. Filled out from reference TRBV11-3 and TRBJ2-5, the complete variable domain reads EAGVVQSPRYKIIEKKQPVAFWCNPISGHNTLYWYLQNLGQGPELLIRYENEEAVDDSQLPKDRFSAERLKGVDSTLKIQPAELGDSAVYLCASSPVGETQYFGPGTRLLVL.